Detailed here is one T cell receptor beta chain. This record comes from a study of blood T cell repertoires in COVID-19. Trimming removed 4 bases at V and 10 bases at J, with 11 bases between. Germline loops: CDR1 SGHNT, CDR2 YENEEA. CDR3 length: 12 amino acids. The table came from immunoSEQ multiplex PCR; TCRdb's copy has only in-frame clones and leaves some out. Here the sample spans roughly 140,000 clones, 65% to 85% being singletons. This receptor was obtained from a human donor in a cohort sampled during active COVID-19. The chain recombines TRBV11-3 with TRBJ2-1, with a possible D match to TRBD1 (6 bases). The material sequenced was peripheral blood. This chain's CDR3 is CASSSRRGEQFF. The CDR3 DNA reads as TGTGCCAGCAGCTCCCGTAGGGGGGAGCAGTTCTTC.